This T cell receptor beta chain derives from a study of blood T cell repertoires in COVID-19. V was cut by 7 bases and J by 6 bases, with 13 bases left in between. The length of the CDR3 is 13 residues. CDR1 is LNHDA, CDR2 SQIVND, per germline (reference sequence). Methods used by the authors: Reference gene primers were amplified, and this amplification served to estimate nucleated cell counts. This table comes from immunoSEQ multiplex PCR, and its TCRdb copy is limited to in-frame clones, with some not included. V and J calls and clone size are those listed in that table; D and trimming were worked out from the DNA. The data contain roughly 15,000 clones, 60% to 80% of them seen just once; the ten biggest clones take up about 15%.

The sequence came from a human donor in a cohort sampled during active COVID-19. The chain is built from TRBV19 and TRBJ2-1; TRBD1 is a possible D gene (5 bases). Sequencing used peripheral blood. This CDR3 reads CASTSRQSNEQFF. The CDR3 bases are TGTGCCAGTACCTCTAGACAGTCCAATGAGCAGTTCTTC.